This entry lists 16 T cell receptor beta chains sequenced from one sample in a study of radiotherapy plus CTLA-4 blockade in lung cancer. This table comes from immunoSEQ multiplex PCR, and its TCRdb copy is limited to in-frame clones, with some not included. Found here are tens of thousands of clones, roughly 80% of them singletons; the top ten hold 25%. Sequencing was performed on peripheral blood, taken from a patient treated with radiotherapy plus ipilimumab. These receptors were taken from a human donor with non-small cell lung cancer that progressed on radiotherapy plus ipilimumab.

This sequence joins TRBV10-2 and TRBJ1-1; D perhaps matches TRBD1 (6 bases). Germline V CDR1 and CDR2: WSHSY, SAAADI. This CDR3 spans 13 amino acids. V lost 7 bases, J lost 2 bases, and 11 bases lay in between. CDR3 region: CASNQQGNTEAFF. In nucleotides, the CDR3 is TGCGCCAGCAATCAACAGGGTAACACTGAAGCTTTCTTT.

The chain combines TRBV6-6 with TRBJ2-7; 7 bases fit TRBD2. The CDR3 is 14 residues long. Germline V gene lookup returns CDR1 MNHNY and CDR2 SVGAGI (reference sequence). J lost 6 bases, V lost 4 bases, and 9 bases had no gene match. Here the CDR3 DNA reads TGTGCCAGCAGTTTCAGGACTAGTACAGGCGAGCAGTACGTC. Protein: CASSFRTSTGEQYV.

This chain connects TRBV27 to TRBJ2-3; D perhaps matches TRBD2 (5 bases). Germline CDR1 and CDR2: MNHEY and SMNVEV (reference sequence). CDR3 length equals 16 residues. The V gene lost 4 bases and the J gene lost 4 bases, with 18 bases spanning the gap. The CDR3 spells CASSSFVRDGADTQYF. CDR3 DNA sequence: TGTGCCAGCAGTTCATTCGTTCGGGATGGGGCAGATACGCAGTATTTT.

This chain connects TRBV7-3 to TRBJ2-4; unclear D gene. The length of the CDR3 is 13 residues. Trimming pared 5 bases from V and 9 bases from J, leaving 14 bases between. Germline loops: CDR1 SGHTA, CDR2 FQGTGA. DNA for the CDR3: TGTGCCAGCAGCCCCCAACCCCAAGGCATTCAGTACTTC. Translated: CASSPQPQGIQYF.

The CDR3 region has the DNA TGTGCCAGCAGTCACCGGGACAGGGGGGCCGAGCAGTACGTC. It codes for CASSHRDRGAEQYV. This chain connects TRBV27 to TRBJ2-7; 11 bases match TRBD1. Germline V gives CDR1 MNHEY, CDR2 SMNVEV (reference sequence). CDR3 size: 14 residues. The junction had 6 bases not matched to a gene; V was cut back by 5 bases and J by 6 bases.

This chain connects TRBV9 to TRBJ2-2, with TRBD2 matching over 12 bases. Germline V gives CDR1 SGDLS, CDR2 YYNGEE. The V segment lost 4 bases and the J segment 7 bases; nucleotides outside the gene matches: 8. This CDR3 has 16 amino acids. The CDR3 DNA is TGTGCCAGCAGCCCTCTAGCGGGAGGGGTCAGCGGGGAGCTGTTTTTT. Encoded protein: CASSPLAGGVSGELFF.

This chain uses TRBV27 with TRBJ2-1; 11 nucleotides match TRBD2. The ends lost 5 bases at V and 0 bases at J; junction bases unmatched: 15. Germline V CDR1 and CDR2: MNHEY, SMNVEV (reference sequence). CDR3 length equals 20 residues. Written as DNA, the CDR3 is TGTGCCAGCAGTCCTCGGACTAGCGGGCAACTAAAAAGCTCCTACAATGAGCAGTTCTTC. Translating gives CASSPRTSGQLKSSYNEQFF.

This chain joins TRBV2 and TRBJ2-5; TRBD2 matches 14 bases. The junction had 9 bases not matched to a gene; V was cut back by 11 bases and J by 4 bases. Per germline, CDR1 SNHLY and CDR2 FYNNEI. The CDR3 is 15 amino acids. The DNA of the CDR3 is TGTGCCGGAAAGACCGGGACTAGCGGGAGAGAGACCCAGTACTTC. Amino acid sequence: CAGKTGTSGRETQYF. Full variable domain (rest looked up from reference TRBV2 and TRBJ2-5): EPEVTQTPSHQVTQMGQEVILRCVPISNHLYFYWYRQILGQKVEFLVSFYNNEISEKSEIFDDQFSVERPDGSNFTLKIRSTKLEDSAMYFCAGKTGTSGRETQYFGPGTRLLVL.

To note about this clone: Sequence at one end of the junction differs from germline and may be a read error. The V call is TRBV29-1, the J call TRBJ2-1, with 10 bases aligning to TRBD1. CDR1 and CDR2 (germline): SQVTM, ANQGSEA. The CDR3 contains 15 residues. The CDR3 region is CSVEGTGETYNEQFF. In nucleotides, the CDR3 is TGCAGCGTGGAAGGGACAGGGGAGACCTACAATGAGCAGTTCTTC.

This clone showed up just once. The chain has TRBV11-1 and TRBJ2-3; no clear D. From germline, CDR1 is SGHAT and CDR2 FQDESV (reference sequence). This CDR3 is 15 amino acids long. The ends were cut back, 0 bases at V and 5 bases at J, with 12 bases in the middle. CDR3 loop: CASSLASSRRDTQYF. Here the CDR3 DNA reads TGTGCCAGCAGCTTAGCCTCGTCTAGGAGAGATACGCAGTATTTT.

V and J are TRBV9 and TRBJ1-1; 10 bases match TRBD1. The trim removed 2 bases at V and 3 bases at J, leaving 4 bases unmatched. Germline values: CDR1 SGDLS, CDR2 YYNGEE. The CDR3 spans 15 residues. The CDR3 reads CASSVLGTGDTEAFF. Here the CDR3 DNA reads TGTGCCAGCAGCGTCCTCGGGACAGGGGACACTGAAGCTTTCTTT.

The chain uses TRBV7-9 and TRBJ1-4, with 7 bases identical to TRBD1. The V and J ends lost 5 bases and 5 bases, in that order; junction bases with no gene match: 5. The germline CDR1 and CDR2 sequences are SEHNR and FQNEAQ (reference sequence). CDR3 size: 14 residues. CDR3 sequence: CASSPGTENEKLFF. The CDR3 DNA sequence: TGTGCCAGCAGCCCCGGGACAGAAAATGAAAAACTGTTTTTT.

The V gene is TRBV5-1, the J gene TRBJ2-3, with 7 bases matching TRBD2. V trimming: 2 bases; J trimming: 4 bases; junction bases outside the gene matches: 4. CDR1 is SGHRS, CDR2 YFSETQ, per germline. CDR3 length: 14 amino acids. CDR3 amino acids: CASSFLTSPDTQYF. CDR3 nucleotides: TGCGCCAGCAGCTTCCTGACTAGCCCAGATACGCAGTATTTT.

The rearrangement joins TRBV19 to TRBJ2-7, with TRBD2 matching 8 bases. CDR1 is LNHDA and CDR2 is SQIVND in the germline V gene (reference sequence). The CDR3 contains 15 residues. With V trimmed by 3 bases and J by 4 bases, 8 bases remained unmatched. The chain's CDR3 is CASSIVPGLEYEQYF. CDR3 nucleotide sequence: TGTGCCAGTAGTATCGTCCCGGGACTAGAGTACGAGCAGTACTTC.

V and J are TRBV5-4 and TRBJ2-7, with 9 nucleotides matching TRBD2. CDR1 SGHNT and CDR2 YYREEE come from the germline V gene (reference sequence). The CDR3 has 18 residues. With 2 bases clipped from V and 4 bases from J, the junction kept 16 bases outside the gene matches. The CDR3 region is CASSFPAGGPCCGYEQYV. CDR3 bases: TGTGCCAGCAGCTTTCCCGCGGGAGGGCCTTGCTGTGGATACGAGCAGTACGTC.

The CDR3 region is CASSLDTRTSGSGQFF. The DNA of the CDR3 is TGTGCCAGCAGCTTAGATACCCGGACTAGCGGGAGCGGGCAGTTCTTC. The chain employs TRBV7-9 and TRBJ2-1, with 13 bases fitting TRBD2. Trimming at V came to 1 base and at J to 12 bases, leaving 9 bases not matched to a gene. Germline loops: CDR1 SEHNR, CDR2 FQNEAQ (reference sequence). This CDR3 comprises 16 residues.